The text below deals with one T cell receptor beta chain. As for treatment: randomized to nivolumab then ipilimumab (arm A) or the reverse (arm B). None of the patients previously received DNA-damaging chemotherapy. Live CD3+CD8+ CD19− CD56− cells were sorted from PBMCs. CDR3 length: 12 amino acids. Germline lookup yields CDR1 MNHEY and CDR2 SMNVEV (reference sequence). The data stem from a study of sequential checkpoint blockade in melanoma. Study details: Patients were randomized 1:1 to nivolumab-then-ipilimumab or ipilimumab-then-nivolumab first-line. Each arm's sequence ended with maintenance nivolumab.

Clones were read by immunoSEQ multiplex PCR, and TCRdb kept only the in-frame ones, dropping some. Of 35,000 to 40,000 clones in the sample, approximately 90% were seen once. The TCR comes from a human donor with melanoma. V usage is TRBV27 and J usage is TRBJ2-5; 7 bases line up with TRBD1. TRBJ2-7 explains the end of the DNA better; the J call may be wrong. The sequences come from CD8+ T cells sorted from blood (inferred from file names), collected from a patient given nivolumab and ipilimumab in sequence. Written as DNA, the CDR3 is TGTGCCAGCAGTTACAGGGGTAACGAGCAGTACTTC. As protein: CASSYRGNEQYF.